A single sample gave rise to the 27 T cell receptor beta chains below, sequenced in a study of beta chain features in type 1 diabetes (dated by TCRdb to between 2018 and 2020). The library was obtained by the immunoSEQ multiplex PCR assay. The entire amount of isolated RNA was reverse transcribed using the High Capacity cDNA Reverse Transcription Kit, so the sequenced TCRB transcripts were expressed ones. The clones in this table, taken by TCRdb from immuneACCESS, are in-frame only. Not every clone is retained; where verified, under half of the shortfall comes from an unresolved V gene, and the cause of the rest is unknown. The sample includes 25,000 to 30,000 clones, with 50% to 65% observed a single time. Approximately 1.5% of the sample comes from the top ten. General findings and caveats noted by the study authors: In all four CD4+ subsets, TCRB CDR3 length was moderately but significantly shorter in type 1 diabetes patients.

Antigens of these TCRs are unknown. Sequencing was performed on Tregs from blood. The cell subset or site label of this sample denotes: regulatory CD4+ T cells. These receptors came from a woman younger than 35 with type 1 diabetes.

This clone was detected once. The chain couples TRBV6-5 to TRBJ2-5; 7 nucleotides align to TRBD1. The CDR3 spans 16 residues. V trimming: 2 bases; J trimming: 4 bases; junction bases outside the gene matches: 10. From germline, CDR1 is MNHEY and CDR2 SVGAGI. The CDR3 protein is CASSYGQIRGTETQYF. The DNA for the CDR3 is TGTGCCAGCAGTTACGGCCAGATCAGGGGGACAGAGACCCAGTACTTC.

The chain is built from TRBV11-2 and TRBJ2-2; D remains ambiguous. CDR1 SGHAT and CDR2 FQNNGV come from the germline V gene. The CDR3 is made up of 15 amino acids. The V and J ends lost 8 bases and 1 base respectively, with 14 bases between them. The CDR3, as DNA: TGTGCCAGCTCTAGGCGATTATTGAACACCGGGGAGCTGTTTTTT. This sequence encodes CASSRRLLNTGELFF.

The chain uses TRBV30 and TRBJ2-2; a possible D gene is TRBD2 (5 bases). V was pared by 0 bases and J by 9 bases, with 17 bases between. This CDR3 contains 15 residues. Germline CDR1 is GTSNPN and CDR2 is SVGIG (reference sequence). In DNA form, the CDR3 reads TGTGCCTGGAGTGTACTAGGTGCGGGCCCCCGGGAGCTGTTTTTT. This translates into CAWSVLGAGPRELFF.

The genes are TRBV29-1 and TRBJ1-1, with D uncertain. In germline, CDR1 is SQVTM, CDR2 ANQGSEA. V was shortened by 2 bases and J by 4 bases, with 8 bases between the two germline ends. This CDR3 is built from 12 residues. The CDR3 DNA sequence: TGCAGCGTTGAATCAGGTGGCACTGAAGCTTTCTTT. Translated: CSVESGGTEAFF.

This chain links TRBV30 with TRBJ2-7; TRBD2 might be the D (6 bases). The CDR3 sequence is 18 residues long. CDR1 and CDR2 from the germline V gene are GTSNPN and SVGIG (reference sequence). V shed 3 bases and J shed 7 bases, with 31 bases lying between them. For the CDR3, the DNA is TGTGCCTGGAGCGATCCCCTACTCGGAGCGGGCCGCCGGTGGGAGCAGTACGTC. Its translation is CAWSDPLLGAGRRWEQYV.

V is TRBV11-2 and J is TRBJ2-1; D uncertain. The V end lost 4 bases, the J end lost 6 bases, and 4 bases lay between the germline ends. In germline, CDR1 is SGHAT, CDR2 FQNNGV. CDR3 length: 11 residues. The CDR3 bases are TGTGCCAGCAGCTCTTTCAATGAGCAGTTCTTC. Protein product: CASSSFNEQFF.

By frequency in the sample, this clone is medium-sized. V usage is TRBV27 and J usage is TRBJ2-7; 7 bases align to TRBD1. V lost 6 bases to trimming and J lost 2 bases; unmatched junction nucleotides: 1. Germline CDR1 is MNHEY and CDR2 is SMNVEV (reference sequence). The CDR3 length is 12 residues. The CDR3 region is CASSDRAYEQYF. DNA for the CDR3: TGTGCCAGCAGCGACAGGGCCTACGAGCAGTACTTC.

This clone was seen only a few times. The J gene is TRBJ1-2, the V gene TRBV18; D gene uncertain. CDR1 is KGHSH, CDR2 LQKENI, per germline. With 2 bases removed from V and 2 bases from J, the gap between germline ends came to 9 bases. This CDR3 spans 14 amino acids. CDR3: CASSPVVQNYGYTF. CDR3 bases: TGTGCCAGCTCACCAGTGGTCCAGAACTATGGCTACACCTTC.

Sample share makes this clone medium-sized (0.01 to 0.1%). The chain combines TRBV7-9 with TRBJ1-1, with a tentative D call TRBD1 (6 bases). V lost 5 bases and J lost 1, with 8 bases in between. The CDR3 has 13 amino acids. Germline lookup yields CDR1 SEHNR and CDR2 FQNEAQ (reference sequence). The CDR3 region is CASSMGQNTEAFF. The CDR3 DNA sequence: TGTGCCAGCAGCATGGGACAGAACACTGAAGCTTTCTTT.

The J gene is TRBJ2-2, the V gene TRBV9; 10 bases are shared with TRBD1. Trimming cost V 0 bases and J 7 bases; bases outside gene matches: 6. The CDR3 has 16 residues. Germline CDR1 SGDLS, CDR2 YYNGEE. This chain's CDR3 is CASSVGVTGGFGELFF. CDR3 coding DNA: TGTGCCAGCAGCGTAGGGGTGACAGGGGGCTTCGGGGAGCTGTTTTTT.

Only a few counts were recorded for this clone. V and J are TRBV2 and TRBJ2-5; 7 bases line up with TRBD2. Per germline, CDR1 SNHLY and CDR2 FYNNEI. This CDR3 is 14 amino acids long. V lost 4 bases to trimming and J lost 3 bases; unmatched junction nucleotides: 5. CDR3 in amino acids: CASSGVGGKETQYF. As DNA, the CDR3 is TGTGCCAGCAGTGGGGTCGGGGGGAAAGAGACCCAGTACTTC.

The chain carries TRBV7-3 and TRBJ2-7; D is unclear. Germline V gives CDR1 SGHTA, CDR2 FQGTGA. V was trimmed by 3 bases and J by 0 bases, leaving 12 bases between them. The CDR3 extends over 15 amino acids. The CDR3 DNA is TGTGCCAGCAGCTTTGGCGGAGCGAACTCCTACGAGCAGTACTTC. Translation gives CASSFGGANSYEQYF.

The rearrangement uses TRBV28 and TRBJ2-7; 8 bases are a match to TRBD1. Losses at the gene ends were 6 bases for V and 4 bases for J; bases not matched to a gene: 8. This CDR3 comprises 14 residues. Germline loops: CDR1 MDHEN, CDR2 SYDVKM. For the CDR3, the DNA is TGTGCCAGCAGCTATCAGGGGGCTGGGTACGAGCAGTACTTC. This sequence encodes CASSYQGAGYEQYF. The full variable domain, with the rest looked up from reference TRBV28 and TRBJ2-7, is DVKVTQSSRYLVKRTGEKVFLECVQDMDHENMFWYRQDPGLGLRLIYFSYDVKMKEKGDIPEGYSVSREKKERFSLILESASTNQTSMYLCASSYQGAGYEQYFGPGTRLTVT.

This clone has more than one count but fewer than ten. The chain links TRBV2 to TRBJ2-7; TRBD1 matches 8 bases. The J segment lost 5 bases and the V segment lost 6 bases, leaving 12 bases of the junction unmatched. This CDR3 has 15 residues. CDR1 and CDR2 from the germline V gene are SNHLY and FYNNEI. The CDR3 DNA sequence: TGTGCCAGCAGGAGGAGGGGGGCAGGGGGCAACGAGCAGTACGTC. Its translation: CASRRRGAGGNEQYV.

The table lists this clone with a few counts. The chain employs TRBV28 and TRBJ2-1, with TRBD2 identical over 8 bases. The J segment lost 0 bases and the V segment lost 11 bases, leaving 9 bases of the junction unmatched. CDR1 and CDR2 (germline): MDHEN, SYDVKM. The CDR3 has 15 residues. CDR3 residues: CAGGASGPSYNEQFF. CDR3 nucleotides: TGTGCCGGAGGGGCTAGCGGGCCCTCCTACAATGAGCAGTTCTTC.

This clone was observed a handful of times. The rearrangement links TRBV19 to TRBJ1-1; 8 nucleotides agree with TRBD1. The CDR3 has 14 amino acids. CDR1 and CDR2 from the germline V gene are LNHDA and SQIVND (reference sequence). Losses at the gene ends were 5 bases for V and 5 bases for J; bases not matched to a gene: 7. The CDR3 nucleotides read TGTGCCAGTAGTCCCGGACAGGGTAAGACTGAAGCTTTCTTT. Its translation: CASSPGQGKTEAFF. The variable domain in full, completed from reference TRBV19 and TRBJ1-1, reads DGGITQSPKYLFRKEGQNVTLSCEQNLNHDAMYWYRQDPGQGLRLIYYSQIVNDFQKGDIAEGYSVSREKKESFPLTVTSAQKNPTAFYLCASSPGQGKTEAFFGQGTRLTVV.

This clone was observed a few times. This chain uses TRBV7-3 with TRBJ1-1; D perhaps matches TRBD1 (5 bases). The CDR3 consists of 16 residues. With 2 bases removed from V and 1 base from J, the gap between germline ends came to 14 bases. Germline lookup yields CDR1 SGHTA and CDR2 FQGTGA. This chain's CDR3 is CASSLGPGLKNTEAFF. CDR3 nucleotides: TGTGCCAGCAGCTTAGGCCCAGGGTTGAAGAACACTGAAGCTTTCTTT.

This chain joins TRBV18 and TRBJ1-2, with TRBD1 identical over 8 bases. V shed 5 bases and J 4 bases; nucleotides not matched to a gene: 12. Germline CDR1 KGHSH, CDR2 LQKENI. The CDR3 is 16 amino acids. CDR3 region: CASSEGEGTGTYGYTF. The CDR3 region has the DNA TGTGCCAGCTCAGAGGGAGAAGGGACAGGAACCTATGGCTACACCTTC.

The rearrangement joins TRBV5-1 to TRBJ1-5; tentative D call: TRBD1 (6 bases). This CDR3 has 13 amino acids. The V gene lost 0 bases and the J gene lost 7 bases, with 8 bases spanning the gap. Germline V CDR1 and CDR2: SGHRS, YFSETQ. CDR3: CASSLAGDQPQHF. The DNA for the CDR3 is TGCGCCAGCAGCTTGGCAGGGGACCAGCCCCAGCATTTT.

This clone was seen only a few times. The J gene is TRBJ2-2, the V gene TRBV27; D remains unclear. V was clipped by 6 bases and J by 5 bases, with 4 bases between them. Germline assignment: CDR1 MNHEY and CDR2 SMNVEV (reference sequence). The length of the CDR3 is 11 residues. In nucleotides, the CDR3 is TGTGCCAGCAGAACTACCGGGGAGCTGTTTTTT. It yields the protein CASRTTGELFF.

This clone was seen more than once but under ten times. This chain links TRBV25-1 with TRBJ2-3; 13 positions match TRBD2. Trimming took 4 bases from V and 4 from J; bases not matched to a gene: 8. Germline assignment: CDR1 MGHDK and CDR2 SYGVNS. This CDR3 contains 17 residues. CDR3 bases: TGTGCCAGCAGTGCCCGGACTAGCGGGAGTCAGCCAGATACGCAGTATTTT. Translation gives CASSARTSGSQPDTQYF. Variable domain in full (rest from reference TRBV25-1 and TRBJ2-3): EADIYQTPRYLVIGTGKKITLECSQTMGHDKMYWYQQDPGMELHLIHYSYGVNSTEKGDLSSESTVSRIRTEHFPLTLESARPSHTSQYLCASSARTSGSQPDTQYFGPGTRLTVL.

The chain joins TRBV7-8 to TRBJ1-1; 11 bases map to TRBD1. This CDR3 contains 15 residues. CDR1 SGHVS and CDR2 FQNEAQ come from the germline V gene. The trim removed 5 bases at V and 5 bases at J, leaving 7 bases unmatched. Here the CDR3 reads CASSPGQGAGTEAFF. The CDR3, as DNA: TGTGCCAGCAGCCCAGGACAGGGGGCGGGGACTGAAGCTTTCTTT.

This clone has a single count. J is TRBJ1-5 and V is TRBV10-1; D is unresolved. This CDR3 spans 15 amino acids. V shed 11 bases and J shed 4 bases, with 21 bases lying between them. Germline V gives CDR1 WNHNN, CDR2 SYGVQD (reference sequence). CDR3 bases: TGCGCCGGTGGACTCGCGCCAAGGGAAAATCAGCCCCAGCATTTT. This encodes CAGGLAPRENQPQHF.

This clone occurred a few times. The rearrangement uses TRBV28 and TRBJ2-6; TRBD1 aligns across 8 bases. The junction had 5 bases not matched to a gene; V was cut back by 6 bases and J by 1 base. The CDR3 runs 16 residues. Germline V gene data show CDR1 as MDHEN and CDR2 as SYDVKM. The CDR3 sequence is CASRTGGRSGANVLTF. CDR3 sequence (DNA): TGTGCCAGCAGAACAGGGGGTCGTTCTGGGGCCAACGTCCTGACTTTC.

This rearrangement joins TRBV23-1 to TRBJ2-1; TRBD1 might be the D (5 bases). TRBV23-1 is filed as an ORF, its function uncertain. The V gene lost 7 bases and the J gene lost 4 bases, with 14 bases spanning the gap. The CDR3 length is 14 residues. For the CDR3, the DNA is TGCGCCAGCAAGGTCGGCAGGGCTTACAATGAGCAGTTCTTC. Protein: CASKVGRAYNEQFF.

This clone was seen only a few times. The chain combines TRBV11-2 with TRBJ2-2; a possible D gene is TRBD1 (5 bases). CDR1 is SGHAT, CDR2 FQNNGV, per germline. The germline V and J ends were trimmed by 5 bases and 0 bases, with 16 bases remaining between them. The CDR3 is made up of 17 amino acids. The CDR3 nucleotides are TGTGCCAGCAGCCCGCCGCGGCAGGGTACGAACACCGGGGAGCTGTTTTTT. Translated: CASSPPRQGTNTGELFF.

This rearrangement joins TRBV2 to TRBJ2-7, with 9 positions matching TRBD1. The CDR3 runs to 14 residues. Trimming at V came to 7 bases and at J to 4 bases, leaving 8 bases not matched to a gene. The germline V gene encodes CDR1 SNHLY and CDR2 FYNNEI. DNA for the CDR3: TGTGCCAGCACCCCCCGGGACAGGGAGTACGAGCAGTACTTC. Translating gives CASTPRDREYEQYF.